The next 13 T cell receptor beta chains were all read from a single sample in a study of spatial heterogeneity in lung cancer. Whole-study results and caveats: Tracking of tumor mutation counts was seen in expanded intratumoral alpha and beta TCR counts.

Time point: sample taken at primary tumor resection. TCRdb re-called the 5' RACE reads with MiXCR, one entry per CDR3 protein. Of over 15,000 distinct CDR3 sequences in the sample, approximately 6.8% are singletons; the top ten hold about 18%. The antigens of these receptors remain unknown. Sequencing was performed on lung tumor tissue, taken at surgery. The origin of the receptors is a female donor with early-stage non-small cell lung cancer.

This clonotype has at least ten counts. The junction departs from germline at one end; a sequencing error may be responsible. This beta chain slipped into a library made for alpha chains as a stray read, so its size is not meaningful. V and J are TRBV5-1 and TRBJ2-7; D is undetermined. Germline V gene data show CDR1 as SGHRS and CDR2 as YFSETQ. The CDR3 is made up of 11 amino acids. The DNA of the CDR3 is TGCGCCAGCAGATTGGGTGACGAGCAGTACTTC. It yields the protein CASRLGDEQYF. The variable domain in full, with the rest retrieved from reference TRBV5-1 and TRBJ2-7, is KAGVTQTPRYLIKTRGQQVTLSCSPISGHRSVSWYQQTPGQGLQFLFEYFSETQRNKGNFPGRFSGRQFSNSRSEMNVSTLELGDSALYLCASRLGDEQYFGPGTRLTVT.

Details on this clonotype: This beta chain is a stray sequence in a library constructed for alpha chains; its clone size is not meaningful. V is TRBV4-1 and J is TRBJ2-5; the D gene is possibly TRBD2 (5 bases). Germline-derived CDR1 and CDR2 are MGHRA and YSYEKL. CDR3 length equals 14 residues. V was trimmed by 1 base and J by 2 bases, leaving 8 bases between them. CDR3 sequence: CASSQGGLQETQYF. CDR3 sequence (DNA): TGCGCCAGCAGCCAAGGTGGACTTCAAGAGACCCAGTACTTC.

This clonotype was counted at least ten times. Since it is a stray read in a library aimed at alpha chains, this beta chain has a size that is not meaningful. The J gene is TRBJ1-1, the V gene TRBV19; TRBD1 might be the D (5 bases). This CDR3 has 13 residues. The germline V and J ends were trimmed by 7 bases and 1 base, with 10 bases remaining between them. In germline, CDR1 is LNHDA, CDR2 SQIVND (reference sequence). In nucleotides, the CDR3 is TGTGCCAGTACGCGGCAGGGGAACACTGAAGCTTTCTTT. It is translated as CASTRQGNTEAFF.

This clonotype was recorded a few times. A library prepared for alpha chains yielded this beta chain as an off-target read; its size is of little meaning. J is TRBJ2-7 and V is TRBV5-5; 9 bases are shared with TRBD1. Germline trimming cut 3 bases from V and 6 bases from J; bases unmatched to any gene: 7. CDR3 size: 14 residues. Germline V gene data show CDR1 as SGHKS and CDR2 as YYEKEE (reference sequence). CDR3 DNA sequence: TGTGCCAGCAGCTGGGCCGGGACAGGGCGCGAGCAGTACTTC. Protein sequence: CASSWAGTGREQYF.

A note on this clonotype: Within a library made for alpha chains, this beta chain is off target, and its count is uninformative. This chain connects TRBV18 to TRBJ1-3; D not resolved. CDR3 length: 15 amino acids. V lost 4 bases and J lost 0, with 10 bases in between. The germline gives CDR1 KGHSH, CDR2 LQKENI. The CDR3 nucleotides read TGTGCCAGCTCACAGGACGGAAACTCTGGAAACACCATATATTTT. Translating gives CASSQDGNSGNTIYF.

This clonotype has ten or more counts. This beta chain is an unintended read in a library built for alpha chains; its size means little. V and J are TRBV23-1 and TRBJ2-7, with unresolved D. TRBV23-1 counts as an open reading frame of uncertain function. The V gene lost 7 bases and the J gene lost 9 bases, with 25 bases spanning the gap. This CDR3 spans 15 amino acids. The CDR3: CASTLERRLVVRQYF. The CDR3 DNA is TGCGCCAGCACCCTTGAGAGGCGCCTCGTTGTGCGGCAGTACTTC.

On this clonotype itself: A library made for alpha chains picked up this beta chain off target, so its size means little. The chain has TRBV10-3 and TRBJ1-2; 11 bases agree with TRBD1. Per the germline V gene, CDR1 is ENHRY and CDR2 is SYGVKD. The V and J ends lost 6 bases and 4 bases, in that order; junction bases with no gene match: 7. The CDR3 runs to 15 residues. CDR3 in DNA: TGTGCCATCAGCGGGCAGGACAGGGGGCTCTATGGCTACACCTTC. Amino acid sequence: CAISGQDRGLYGYTF.

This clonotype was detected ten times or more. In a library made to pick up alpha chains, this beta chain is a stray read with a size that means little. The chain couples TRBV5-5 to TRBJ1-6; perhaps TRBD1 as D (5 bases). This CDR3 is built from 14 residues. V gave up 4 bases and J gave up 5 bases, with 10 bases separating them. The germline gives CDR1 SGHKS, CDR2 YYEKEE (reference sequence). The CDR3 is CASSREGDNSPLHF. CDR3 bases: TGTGCCAGCAGCCGCGAAGGGGATAATTCACCCCTCCACTTT.

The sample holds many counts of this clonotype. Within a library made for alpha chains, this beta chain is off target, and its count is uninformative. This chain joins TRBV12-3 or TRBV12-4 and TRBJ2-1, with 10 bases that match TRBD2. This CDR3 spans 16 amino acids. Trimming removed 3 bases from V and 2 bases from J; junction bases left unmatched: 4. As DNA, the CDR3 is TGTGCCAGCAGTTTTGCTAGCGGGGGCCCCTACAATGAGCAGTTCTTC. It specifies CASSFASGGPYNEQFF.

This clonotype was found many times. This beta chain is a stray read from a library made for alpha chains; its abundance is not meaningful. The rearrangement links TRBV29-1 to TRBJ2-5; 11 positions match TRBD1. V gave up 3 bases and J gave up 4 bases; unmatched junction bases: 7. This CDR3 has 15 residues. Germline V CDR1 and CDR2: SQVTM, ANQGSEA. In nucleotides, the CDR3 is TGCAGCGTTGACAAGCGCGGGACAGGGGGAGAGACCCAGTACTTC. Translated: CSVDKRGTGGETQYF.

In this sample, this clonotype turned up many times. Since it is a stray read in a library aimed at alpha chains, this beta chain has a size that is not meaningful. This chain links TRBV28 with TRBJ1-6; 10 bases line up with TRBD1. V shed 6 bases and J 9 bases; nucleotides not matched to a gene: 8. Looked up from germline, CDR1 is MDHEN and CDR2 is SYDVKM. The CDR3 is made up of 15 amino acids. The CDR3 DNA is TGTGCCAGCAGCCCTCCGGGACAGGGGTCTTCACCCCTCCACTTT. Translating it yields CASSPPGQGSSPLHF.

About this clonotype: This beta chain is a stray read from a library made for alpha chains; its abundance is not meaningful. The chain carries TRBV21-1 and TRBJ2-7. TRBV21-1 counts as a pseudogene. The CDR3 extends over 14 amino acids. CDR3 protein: CASSKGDSSYEQYF. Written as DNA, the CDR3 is TGTGCCAGCAGCAAAGGTGACAGCTCCTACGAGCAGTACTTC.

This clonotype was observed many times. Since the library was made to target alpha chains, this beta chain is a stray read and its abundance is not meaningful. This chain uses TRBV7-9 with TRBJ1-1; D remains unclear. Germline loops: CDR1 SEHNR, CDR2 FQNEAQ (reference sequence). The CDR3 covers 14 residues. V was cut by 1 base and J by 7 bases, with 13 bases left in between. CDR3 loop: CASSLVSRRVEAFF. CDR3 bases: TGTGCCAGCAGCTTAGTGAGCAGAAGGGTTGAAGCTTTCTTT.